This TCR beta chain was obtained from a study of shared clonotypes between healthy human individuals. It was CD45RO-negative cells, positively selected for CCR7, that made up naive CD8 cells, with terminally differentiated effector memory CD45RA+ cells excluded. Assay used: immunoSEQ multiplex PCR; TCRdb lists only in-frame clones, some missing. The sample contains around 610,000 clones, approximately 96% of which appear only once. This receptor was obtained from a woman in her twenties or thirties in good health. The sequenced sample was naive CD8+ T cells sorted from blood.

The CDR3 loop reads CASRLGQLEKLFF. CDR3 sequence (DNA): TGTGCCAGCCGGCTCGGACAGCTCGAAAAACTGTTTTTT. The J gene is TRBJ1-4, the V gene TRBV7-9, with TRBD1 as a possible D gene (6 bases). The CDR3 extends over 13 amino acids. V gave up 8 bases and J gave up 8 bases, with 15 bases separating them. Per germline, CDR1 SEHNR and CDR2 FQNEAQ (reference sequence).